The 30 T cell receptor beta chains presented below share a single source sample, sequenced in a study of T cells in Graves' hyperthyroidism and ophthalmopathy. Authors of the study amplified TCR beta CDR3 regions from RNA transcripts. When the TCR CDR3 underwent first-round RT-PCR, the HTBI primer set was used. TCRdb reanalysed the multiplex PCR reads using MiXCR and keeps one entry per CDR3 protein. This sample has 480,000 or so distinct CDR3 sequences; over 45% occur once, and the top ten carry around 47%. The sequencing input was peripheral blood or thyroid tissue (not recorded which). The receptors were gathered from an adult woman with Graves' disease, either hyperthyroidism or ophthalmopathy (not recorded which).

V usage is TRBV25-1 and J usage is TRBJ2-7, with a possible D match to TRBD1 (6 bases). Trimming removed 5 bases from V and 4 bases from J, with 15 bases in between. From germline, CDR1 is MGHDK and CDR2 SYGVNS. The CDR3 totals 14 residues. CDR3 DNA sequence: TGTGCCAGCAGTTTTCCAGGGGCTCGATACGAGCAGTACTTC. It is translated as CASSFPGARYEQYF.

The genes are TRBV9 and TRBJ2-5; 8 bases align to TRBD1. This CDR3 region has 14 residues. Trimming at V came to 1 base and at J to 7 bases, leaving 6 bases not matched to a gene. The germline V gene has CDR1 SGDLS and CDR2 YYNGEE. The CDR3 coding sequence is TGTGCCAGCAGCGTACAGGGGGCCGAGGGGACCCAGTACTTC. Translating it yields CASSVQGAEGTQYF.

This clonotype was seen a handful of times. This rearrangement joins TRBV7-3 to TRBJ2-2, with 8 bases fitting TRBD2. The CDR3 is made up of 17 amino acids. J lost 6 bases, V lost 6 bases, and 15 bases had no gene match. The germline V gene has CDR1 SGHTA and CDR2 FQGTGA. The DNA of the CDR3 is TGTGCCAGCAGTTGGCTTTCGGGAGGGCCCTCCCCCGGGGAGCTGTTTTTT. Translation: CASSWLSGGPSPGELFF. The full variable domain, in which reference TRBV7-3 and TRBJ2-2 provide the parts outside the CDR3, is GAGVSQTPSNKVTEKGKYVELRCDPISGHTALYWYRQSLGQGPEFLIYFQGTGAADDSGLPNDRFFAVRPEGSVSTLKIQRTERGDSAVYLCASSWLSGGPSPGELFFGEGSRLTVL.

This clonotype showed up many times. At one of its ends the junction is not consistent with the germline gene, which may arise from a read error. The gene calls are TRBV10-3 and TRBJ2-5; D gene ambiguous. Germline V CDR1 and CDR2: ENHRY, SYGVKD. This CDR3 region has 12 residues. The CDR3 is CAISPARETQHF. CDR3 sequence (DNA): TGTGCCATCAGCCCAGCGAGAGAGACCCAGCACTTC.

The chain carries TRBV20-1 and TRBJ2-7, with 9 bases aligning to TRBD1. The CDR3 contains 15 residues. Unmatched junction bases numbered 6, after V lost 3 bases and J lost 0 bases. The germline V gene has CDR1 DFQATT and CDR2 SNEGSKA (reference sequence). The CDR3 nucleotides are TGCAGTGCTAGGAGGGGACAGGGAATCTCCTACGAGCAGTACTTC. This translates into CSARRGQGISYEQYF.

The chain links TRBV6-5 to TRBJ2-2, with D tentatively TRBD2 (5 bases). V lost 2 bases to trimming and J lost 5 bases, with 9 bases between them. The CDR3 has 14 amino acids. Germline values: CDR1 MNHEY, CDR2 SVGAGI. The CDR3 nucleotides read TGTGCCAGCAGTTACGTTCGGGGTACCGGGGAGCTGTTTTTT. Protein sequence: CASSYVRGTGELFF.

The chain is built from TRBV15 and TRBJ2-7; no clear D gene. CDR1 and CDR2 (germline): LNHNV, YYDKDF (reference sequence). CDR3 size: 14 residues. V was clipped by 0 bases and J by 2 bases, with 8 bases between them. This CDR3 is CATSRDWVAYEQYF. CDR3 DNA sequence: TGTGCCACCAGCAGAGATTGGGTAGCCTACGAGCAGTACTTC. Full variable domain (rest looked up from reference TRBV15 and TRBJ2-7): DAMVIQNPRYQVTQFGKPVTLSCSQTLNHNVMYWYQQKSSQAPKLLFHYYDKDFNNEADTPDNFQSRRPNTSFCFLDIRSPGLGDTAMYLCATSRDWVAYEQYFGPGTRLTVT.

This clonotype was detected ten times or more. The chain carries TRBV7-2 and TRBJ2-7; unclear D gene. The CDR3 spans 12 residues. V dropped 4 bases and J dropped 0 bases, with 4 bases sitting between them. Per germline, CDR1 SGHTA and CDR2 FQGNSA. The CDR3 DNA reads TGTGCCAGCAGCTCCTACTCCTACGAGCAGTACTTC. It yields the protein CASSSYSYEQYF.

This clonotype was detected only a few times. This chain links TRBV20-1 with TRBJ2-5; D unresolved. The CDR3 consists of 14 residues. The germline V gene encodes CDR1 DFQATT and CDR2 SNEGSKA (reference sequence). V shed 0 bases and J shed 3 bases, with 11 bases lying between them. CDR3 DNA sequence: TGCAGTGCTAGAGATCAAGTGGGAAAAGAGACCCAGTACTTC. It encodes CSARDQVGKETQYF.

In this sample, this clonotype turned up a few times. The CDR3 loop is CATTGISSNSPLHF. CDR3 sequence (DNA): TGTGCCACAACAGGGATCTCTTCTAATTCACCCCTCCACTTT. The chain uses TRBV10-3 and TRBJ1-6; possible D gene TRBD1, 6 bases. Trimming left V 10 bases short and J 6 bases short, with 16 bases between. Germline CDR1 and CDR2: ENHRY and SYGVKD. The CDR3 contains 14 residues.

The J gene is TRBJ2-5, the V gene TRBV7-3, with a tentative D call TRBD2 (6 bases). Germline V CDR1 and CDR2: SGHTA, FQGTGA. The germline V and J ends were trimmed by 6 bases and 1 base, with 15 bases remaining between them. The CDR3 spans 15 residues. The CDR3 region has the DNA TGTGCCAGCAGGGATACCGGAGGGATCCAAGAGACCCAGTACTTC. Its protein product is CASRDTGGIQETQYF. Full variable domain (missing parts from reference TRBV7-3 and TRBJ2-5): GAGVSQTPSNKVTEKGKYVELRCDPISGHTALYWYRQSLGQGPEFLIYFQGTGAADDSGLPNDRFFAVRPEGSVSTLKIQRTERGDSAVYLCASRDTGGIQETQYFGPGTRLLVL.

This clonotype appeared many times. The chain has TRBV9 and TRBJ1-1, with 10 nucleotides matching TRBD1. The CDR3 is 18 amino acids. CDR1 and CDR2 (germline): SGDLS, YYNGEE. The J segment lost 1 base and the V segment lost 0 bases, leaving 9 bases of the junction unmatched. The chain's CDR3 is CASSVALGTGDPNTEAFF. CDR3 coding DNA: TGTGCCAGCAGCGTAGCCCTGGGGACAGGGGACCCGAACACTGAAGCTTTCTTT. Variable domain in full (rest from reference TRBV9 and TRBJ1-1): DSGVTQTPKHLITATGQRVTLRCSPRSGDLSVYWYQQSLDQGLQFLIQYYNGEERAKGNILERFSAQQFPDLHSELNLSSLELGDSALYFCASSVALGTGDPNTEAFFGQGTRLTVV.

The chain joins TRBV7-8 to TRBJ1-5, with D possibly matching TRBD1 (5 bases). V was shortened by 1 base and J by 5 bases, with 12 bases between the two germline ends. Germline CDR1 is SGHVS and CDR2 is FQNEAQ. The CDR3 loop spans 15 amino acids. The CDR3 DNA is TGTGCCAGCAGCTTAGACGGGGGGGGGTATCAGCCCCAGCATTTT. Translated: CASSLDGGGYQPQHF.

For this clonotype: The junction departs from the called germline gene at one end, perhaps through a read error. The chain has TRBV5-1 and TRBJ1-6; the D is unclear. The V gene's germline CDR1 is SGHRS and CDR2 YFSETQ. The CDR3 spans 13 residues. CDR3 residues: CASSLEAKSPLHF. DNA of the CDR3: TGTGCCAGCAGTTTGGAGGCCAAATCACCCCTCCACTTT.

The rearrangement uses TRBV5-4 and TRBJ1-1; D ambiguous. This CDR3 has 16 amino acids. Germline loops: CDR1 SGHNT, CDR2 YYREEE (reference sequence). Between the trimmed V and J ends, which lost 0 bases and 4 bases, there was a span of 16 bases. The CDR3 sequence: CASSLGRTFGGTEAFF. CDR3 nucleotides: TGTGCCAGCAGCTTGGGTCGGACTTTCGGAGGCACTGAAGCTTTCTTT.

The V gene is TRBV6-6, the J gene TRBJ1-6; D remains ambiguous. V was cut by 3 bases and J by 7 bases, with 13 bases left in between. Germline V gene sequence: CDR1 MNHNY, CDR2 SVGAGI (reference sequence). The CDR3 is 15 amino acids. The CDR3 DNA follows: TGTGCCAGCAGTTATTTTTTGGAAAGGAATTCACCCCTCCACTTT. Its protein is CASSYFLERNSPLHF.

This clonotype was recorded only once. This sequence joins TRBV2 and TRBJ2-7; TRBD1 might be the D (6 bases). Germline CDR1 reads SNHLY; CDR2 reads FYNNEI. The CDR3 contains 16 residues. Trimming removed 4 bases from V and 2 bases from J, with 18 bases in between. The CDR3 spells CASSASGWTATYEQYF. The CDR3 DNA is TGTGCCAGCAGTGCATCCGGGTGGACAGCCACCTACGAGCAGTACTTC.

Comments on this clonotype: Compared with germline, one end of the junction differs, possibly owing to a read error. The chain combines TRBV10-2 with TRBJ1-6; no reliable D call. This CDR3 is 13 amino acids long. The germline V gene encodes CDR1 WSHSY and CDR2 SAAADI. The CDR3 region is CASSLPTNSPLHF. The CDR3 DNA reads as TGTGCCAGCAGTTTACCGACGAATTCACCCCTCCACTTT.

In this sample, this clonotype turned up many times. This sequence joins TRBV7-9 and TRBJ1-4, with D uncertain. This CDR3 comprises 15 residues. V lost 3 bases and J 1 base, leaving 9 bases between the germline ends. CDR1 and CDR2 (germline): SEHNR, FQNEAQ (reference sequence). The CDR3 nucleotides are TGTGCCAGCAGCTTGGGTAGTGTAACTAATGAAAAACTGTTTTTT. The encoded protein is CASSLGSVTNEKLFF.

This clonotype was detected ten times or more. V is TRBV29-1 and J is TRBJ1-2; 9 bases agree with TRBD1. Germline loops: CDR1 SQVTM, CDR2 ANQGSEA. J was trimmed by 4 bases and V by 4 bases; bases with no gene match: 16. The CDR3 is 17 residues long. CDR3 in DNA: TGCAGCGTTGGAAGGGGGACAGGGAGGGGTGGTGCCTATGGCTACACCTTC. Translating it yields CSVGRGTGRGGAYGYTF.

The chain has TRBV29-1 and TRBJ1-1; D not certain. V lost 2 bases to trimming and J lost 1 base, with 5 bases between them. Per the germline V gene, CDR1 is SQVTM and CDR2 is ANQGSEA. This CDR3 contains 12 residues. The CDR3 DNA reads as TGCAGCGTTGAACGACCGAACACTGAAGCTTTCTTT. This codes for CSVERPNTEAFF.

In its sample, this clonotype was seen a few times. The J gene is TRBJ1-1, the V gene TRBV27, with TRBD1 matching over 7 bases. The germline V gene encodes CDR1 MNHEY and CDR2 SMNVEV (reference sequence). With 4 bases clipped from V and 1 base from J, the junction kept 6 bases outside the gene matches. This CDR3 comprises 15 residues. CDR3 in amino acids: CASSSQGVGNTEAFF. CDR3 in DNA: TGTGCCAGCAGTTCCCAGGGGGTGGGGAACACTGAAGCTTTCTTT.

The chain employs TRBV10-2 and TRBJ1-2; D remains unclear. CDR3 length equals 14 residues. Per the germline V gene, CDR1 is WSHSY and CDR2 is SAAADI. Deletions cut 0 bases from V and 6 bases from J, with 11 bases between. The CDR3, as DNA: TGCGCCAGCAGTGAGTCTTGGGGAGTGGATGGCTACACCTTC. This gives the protein CASSESWGVDGYTF.

V and J are TRBV2 and TRBJ1-1; D call uncertain. Germline loops: CDR1 SNHLY, CDR2 FYNNEI. The ends were cut back, 8 bases at V and 2 bases at J, with 9 bases in the middle. The CDR3 is 12 residues long. The CDR3 sequence is CASDLDNTEAFF. The DNA for the CDR3 is TGTGCCAGCGACTTGGACAACACTGAAGCTTTCTTT.

This clonotype was counted at least ten times. The rearrangement joins TRBV6-5 to TRBJ1-1; D is perhaps TRBD1 (5 bases). V was pared by 6 bases and J by 11 bases, with 16 bases between. CDR3 length: 12 amino acids. The V gene's germline CDR1 is MNHEY and CDR2 SVGAGI. This CDR3 reads CASSQAGIVAFF. Written as DNA, the CDR3 is TGTGCCAGCAGCCAAGCAGGGATAGTGGCTTTCTTT.

In its sample, this clonotype was seen a few times. J is TRBJ2-7 and V is TRBV4-2; 8 bases are a match to TRBD1. J gave up 4 bases and V 3 bases, and 17 bases lay outside the gene matches. The germline V gene has CDR1 LGHNA and CDR2 YNFKEQ. The length of the CDR3 is 18 residues. The CDR3 nucleotides read TGTGCCAGCAGCCAGCAATCGGAATGGACAGGGCATCCGTACGAGCAGTACTTC. Protein product: CASSQQSEWTGHPYEQYF.

This clonotype was seen ten or more times. V and J are TRBV10-3 and TRBJ2-5; the D is unclear. Trimming removed 0 bases at V and 5 bases at J, with 10 bases between. This CDR3 spans 14 amino acids. CDR1 and CDR2 (germline): ENHRY, SYGVKD. This chain's CDR3 is CAISESNSLETQYF. The CDR3, as DNA: TGTGCCATCAGTGAGTCTAATTCGCTGGAGACCCAGTACTTC.

The chain recombines TRBV15 with TRBJ1-2; 8 bases are a match to TRBD1. This CDR3 contains 15 residues. The V segment lost 5 bases and the J segment 6 bases; nucleotides outside the gene matches: 11. The germline V gene encodes CDR1 LNHNV and CDR2 YYDKDF (reference sequence). In nucleotides, the CDR3 is TGTGCCACCAGCTTACTGGACAGGGAATTTAATGGCTACACCTTC. Protein: CATSLLDREFNGYTF. Complete variable domain (other parts from reference TRBV15 and TRBJ1-2): DAMVIQNPRYQVTQFGKPVTLSCSQTLNHNVMYWYQQKSSQAPKLLFHYYDKDFNNEADTPDNFQSRRPNTSFCFLDIRSPGLGDTAMYLCATSLLDREFNGYTFGSGTRLTVV.

V and J are TRBV29-1 and TRBJ2-2; D gene unclear. The ends were cut back, 4 bases at V and 7 bases at J, with 10 bases in the middle. The CDR3 extends over 12 amino acids. Germline lookup yields CDR1 SQVTM and CDR2 ANQGSEA. CDR3 region: CSVGQVVGELFF. The CDR3 nucleotides read TGCAGCGTTGGGCAGGTTGTCGGGGAGCTGTTTTTT.

V gene TRBV25-1 combines with J gene TRBJ1-6; the match to TRBD1 covers 7 bases. With 4 bases clipped from V and 4 bases from J, the junction kept 1 base outside the gene matches. This CDR3 has 14 amino acids. In germline, CDR1 is MGHDK, CDR2 SYGVNS. CDR3 nucleotide sequence: TGTGCCAGCAGTGGGGGACAGTATAATTCACCCCTCCACTTT. It codes for CASSGGQYNSPLHF.